One sample yielded the 7 T cell receptor beta chains listed below, sequenced in a study of cytomegalovirus exposure and HLA in healthy donors. Researchers ran the PCR with 60 Vbeta and 13 Jbeta primers. The repertoire was sequenced with immunoSEQ multiplex PCR; TCRdb's copy has only in-frame clones and lacks some. The data show about 100,000 clones, with around 76% seen just once and over 6% held by the top ten. The sequencing input was PBMCs. These receptors all stem from a man aged 35 to 55 in good health and CMV-seropositive.

In regard to this clone: Within the sample, other DNA sequences also encode this same CDR3. The chain has TRBV2 and TRBJ2-7; 8 bases are a match to TRBD1. The germline V gene encodes CDR1 SNHLY and CDR2 FYNNEI. Trimming removed 1 base from V and 3 bases from J; junction bases left unmatched: 5. CDR3 size: 15 residues. CDR3 amino acids: CASSEGAGGGYEQYF. Written as DNA, the CDR3 is TGTGCCAGCAGTGAAGGGGCAGGGGGCGGCTACGAGCAGTACTTC.

V and J are TRBV29-1 and TRBJ2-5; D possibly corresponds to TRBD1 (6 bases). Per the germline V gene, CDR1 is SQVTM and CDR2 is ANQGSEA. With 8 bases removed from V and 4 bases from J, the gap between germline ends came to 14 bases. The CDR3 loop spans 12 amino acids. The CDR3 bases are TGCAGCACATTGGACAGAGGAGAGACCCAGTACTTC. It translates to CSTLDRGETQYF.

The chain combines TRBV28 with TRBJ1-2; tentative D call: TRBD1 (5 bases). Trimming pared 2 bases from V and 4 bases from J, leaving 11 bases between. The CDR3 loop spans 14 amino acids. Germline CDR1 reads MDHEN; CDR2 reads SYDVKM. The CDR3 sequence: CASSLRGLIYGYTF. DNA for the CDR3: TGTGCCAGCAGTTTACGGGGACTAATCTATGGCTACACCTTC.

The rearrangement uses TRBV5-5 and TRBJ2-2; D gene unclear. Trimming took off 4 bases at V and 4 bases at J, with 11 bases between the two ends. From germline, CDR1 is SGHKS and CDR2 YYEKEE (reference sequence). The CDR3 has 14 amino acids. The CDR3 region is CASSLSWFTGELFF. The CDR3 coding sequence is TGTGCCAGCAGCCTATCTTGGTTCACCGGGGAGCTGTTTTTT.

This sequence joins TRBV5-5 and TRBJ1-4; tentative D call: TRBD1 (6 bases). From germline, CDR1 is SGHKS and CDR2 YYEKEE (reference sequence). Trimming took off 1 base at V and 8 bases at J, with 12 bases between the two ends. This CDR3 contains 14 residues. The CDR3 coding sequence is TGTGCCAGCAGCTTGACAGGGATAGTAGAAAAACTGTTTTTT. Translated: CASSLTGIVEKLFF.

The chain uses TRBV5-4 and TRBJ1-3; D is unclear. V was pared by 4 bases and J by 0 bases, with 11 bases between. Germline V gene lookup returns CDR1 SGHNT and CDR2 YYREEE (reference sequence). This CDR3 contains 15 residues. CDR3 sequence (DNA): TGTGCCAGCAGCCTCGGCGGAAACTCTGGAAACACCATATATTTT. Encoded protein: CASSLGGNSGNTIYF.

This clone has just a few counts. V is TRBV19 and J is TRBJ1-2, with D possibly matching TRBD1 (5 bases). The CDR3 sequence is 17 residues long. V shed 5 bases and J shed 6 bases, with 25 bases lying between them. Germline CDR1 is LNHDA and CDR2 is SQIVND (reference sequence). The CDR3 protein is CASSSPGLRPDGHGYTF. As DNA, the CDR3 is TGTGCCAGTAGTTCCCCGGGACTCAGGCCTGACGGCCATGGCTACACCTTC.